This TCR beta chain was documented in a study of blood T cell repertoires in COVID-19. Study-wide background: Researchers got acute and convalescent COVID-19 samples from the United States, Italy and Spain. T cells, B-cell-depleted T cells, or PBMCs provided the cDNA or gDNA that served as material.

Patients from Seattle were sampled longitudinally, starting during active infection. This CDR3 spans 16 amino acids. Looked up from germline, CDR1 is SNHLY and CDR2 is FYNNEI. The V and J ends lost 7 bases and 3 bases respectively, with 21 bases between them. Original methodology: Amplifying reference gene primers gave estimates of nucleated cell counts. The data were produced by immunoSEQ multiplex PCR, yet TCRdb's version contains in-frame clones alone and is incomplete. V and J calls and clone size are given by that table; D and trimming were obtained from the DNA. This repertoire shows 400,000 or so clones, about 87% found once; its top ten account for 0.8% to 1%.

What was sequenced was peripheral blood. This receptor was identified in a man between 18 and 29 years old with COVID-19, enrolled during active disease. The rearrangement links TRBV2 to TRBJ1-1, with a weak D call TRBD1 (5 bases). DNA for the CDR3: TGTGCCAGCAACCTGGGTTTGCAGGGAGGACACACTGAAGCTTTCTTT. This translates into CASNLGLQGGHTEAFF.